This is a list of T cell receptor beta chains from one sample in a study of PD-1 blockade in classical Hodgkin lymphoma. Here immunoSEQ multiplex PCR was the method, and the copy in TCRdb shows in-frame clones only, minus some. Seen here are 3,000 to 4,000 clones, approximately 80% observed once, and the top ten hold around 16%. The specimen sequenced was CD8+ T cells from blood. The source of these receptors is a human donor with classical Hodgkin lymphoma. Each CDR3 is given with its conserved first and last residue. D genes are given only for firm matches. Clone size appears in some rows only: once, few, many, or a class for an expanded clone.

D gene	clone size	J gene	V gene	CDR3 protein	CDR3 DNA
NA	NA	TRBJ2-7	TRBV6-6	CASSYSGGGESYEQYF	TGTGCCAGCAGTTACTCTGGCGGAGGGGAGTCCTACGAGCAGTACTTC
NA	few	TRBJ1-2	TRBV14	CASSLGATRSGYTF	TGTGCCAGCAGCCTCGGGGCAACTCGATCGGGCTACACCTTC
NA	NA	TRBJ2-3	TRBV15	CATSRDYGISTDTQYF	TGTGCCACCAGCAGAGATTACGGGATTAGCACAGATACGCAGTATTTT
NA	NA	TRBJ2-5	TRBV7-9	CASSQGPGREETQYF	TGTGCCAGCAGCCAAGGGCCAGGGCGAGAAGAGACCCAGTACTTC
TRBD2	NA	TRBJ2-5	TRBV4-1	CASSQDLVHNTVAGGGETQYF	TGCGCCAGCAGCCAAGATTTAGTCCATAATACAGTAGCGGGAGGAGGCGAGACCCAGTACTTC
NA	NA	TRBJ2-7	TRBV11-2	CASSLVPHEQYF	TGTGCCAGCAGCTTAGTTCCCCACGAGCAGTACTTC
NA	once	TRBJ1-2	TRBV7-9	CASSLEAGNGYTF	TGTGCCAGCAGCTTAGAGGCAGGGAATGGCTACACCTTC
NA	NA	TRBJ2-6	TRBV6-7	CASSATTRIQSRANVLTF	TGTGCCAGCAGTGCCACAACGCGTATACAAAGTCGGGCCAACGTCCTGACTTTC
NA	NA	TRBJ1-4	TRBV7-2	CASSSRQAGNEKLFF	TGTGCCAGCAGCTCTCGACAGGCGGGTAATGAAAAACTGTTTTTT
NA	NA	TRBJ2-3	TRBV27	CASRETSTDTQYF	TGTGCCAGCAGGGAAACGTCCACAGATACGCAGTATTTT
TRBD2	NA	TRBJ2-1	TRBV2	CASSALLAGVTEQFF	TGTGCCAGCAGTGCACTACTAGCGGGAGTTACTGAGCAGTTCTTC
TRBD2	NA	TRBJ2-3	TRBV7-9	CASSTPSGVIYTQYF	TGTGCCAGCAGCACCCCTAGCGGGGTGATTTATACGCAGTATTTT
TRBD1	NA	TRBJ1-2	TRBV19	CASRTRLRDRDKDGYTF	TGTGCCAGTAGGACCCGGCTACGCGACAGGGATAAGGATGGCTACACCTTC
TRBD2	NA	TRBJ2-1	TRBV28	CASSLGAGWYNEQFF	TGTGCCAGCAGTTTGGGAGCGGGATGGTACAATGAGCAGTTCTTC
NA	NA	TRBJ2-1	TRBV2	CASTKGQLYNEQFF	TGTGCCAGCACTAAGGGACAACTATACAATGAGCAGTTCTTC
TRBD1	large	TRBJ2-7	TRBV5-8	CASSPGQGVYEQYF	TGTGCCAGCAGCCCGGGACAGGGGGTCTACGAGCAGTACTTC
NA	NA	TRBJ2-1	TRBV5-4	CASSWTNEQFF	TGTGCCAGCAGCTGGACTAATGAGCAGTTCTTC
TRBD2	once	TRBJ2-3	TRBV28	CASSLAGGVGTDTQYF	TGTGCCAGCAGTTTAGCGGGAGGGGTAGGCACAGATACGCAGTATTTT
NA	NA	TRBJ1-1	TRBV4-1	CASSQTTGSEAFF	TGCGCCAGCAGCCAAACGACAGGTTCTGAAGCTTTCTTT
TRBD2	NA	TRBJ2-7	TRBV4-3	CASSPHMTSGGEQYF	TGCGCCAGCAGCCCTCATATGACTAGCGGGGGTGAGCAGTACTTC
TRBD1	NA	TRBJ1-2	TRBV15	CATSRATGWYTF	TGTGCCACCAGCAGAGCGACAGGGTGGTACACCTTC
NA	NA	TRBJ2-7	TRBV7-9	CASSSPGEGTYEQYF	TGTGCCAGCAGCTCCCCCGGAGAGGGAACCTACGAGCAGTACTTC
NA	NA	TRBJ2-7	TRBV7-2	CASSSVVGPLPEQYF	TGTGCCAGCAGCTCCGTAGTCGGGCCTCTTCCCGAGCAGTACTTC
NA	NA	TRBJ2-2	TRBV7-6	CASSLADYTGELFF	TGTGCCAGCAGCTTAGCAGACTACACCGGGGAGCTGTTTTTT
TRBD2	NA	TRBJ2-7	TRBV19	CASRTSGRAYEQYF	TGTGCCAGTAGGACTAGCGGGAGGGCCTACGAGCAGTACTTC
NA	NA	TRBJ2-7	TRBV4-3	CASSQDIGKSYEQYF	TGCGCCAGCAGCCAAGATATAGGAAAGTCCTACGAGCAGTACTTC
NA	NA	TRBJ2-7	TRBV28	CASSLGTSYEQYF	TGTGCCAGCAGTTTGGGAACCTCCTACGAGCAGTACTTC
NA	NA	TRBJ2-7	TRBV6-1	CASSVGHQYF	TGTGCCAGCAGTGTAGGGCACCAGTACTTC
NA	NA	TRBJ2-3	TRBV25-1	CASSDSYTQYF	TGTGCCAGCAGTGATAGTTATACGCAGTATTTT
TRBD1	NA	TRBJ1-6	TRBV28	CASSPSGQGASPLHF	TGTGCCAGCAGTCCCTCGGGACAGGGCGCTTCACCCCTCCACTTT
TRBD2	NA	TRBJ2-2	TRBV11-2	CASRREVNTGELFF	TGTGCCAGCCGGCGGGAGGTAAACACCGGGGAGCTGTTTTTT
TRBD1	once	TRBJ1-2	TRBV6-6	CASSYPPGQAFDGYTF	TGTGCCAGCAGTTACCCACCGGGACAGGCTTTCGATGGCTACACCTTC
NA	NA	TRBJ2-3	TRBV28	CASSFMTGGSHTDTQYF	TGTGCCAGCAGTTTCATGACTGGGGGCAGCCACACAGATACGCAGTATTTT
NA	few	TRBJ2-7	TRBV4-1	CASSQDGGAEQYF	TGCGCCAGCAGCCAAGATGGGGGAGCCGAGCAGTACTTC
NA	NA	TRBJ2-7	TRBV29-1	CSVNLGGFGEQYF	TGCAGCGTGAACCTGGGGGGATTTGGCGAGCAGTACTTC
TRBD1	NA	TRBJ2-5	TRBV5-4	CASSDPTGGTETQYF	TGTGCCAGCAGCGATCCGACAGGGGGTACGGAGACCCAGTACTTC
TRBD2	NA	TRBJ2-2	TRBV27	CATRLAGDGTGELFF	TGTGCCACCAGACTAGCGGGAGATGGGACCGGGGAGCTGTTTTTT
NA	NA	TRBJ2-7	TRBV4-3	CASSHVRVGYEQYF	TGCGCCAGCAGCCACGTCAGGGTTGGCTACGAGCAGTACTTC
NA	NA	TRBJ2-2	TRBV7-2	CASSYRVAGELFF	TGTGCCAGCAGCTACAGGGTGGCCGGGGAGCTGTTTTTT
TRBD1	NA	TRBJ2-7	TRBV4-2	CASSQLPGQGGHEQYF	TGTGCCAGCAGCCAGTTACCGGGACAGGGCGGCCACGAGCAGTACTTC
NA	once	TRBJ1-5	TRBV25-1	CASSEYGGDGQPQHF	TGTGCCAGCAGTGAATACGGAGGGGACGGGCAGCCCCAGCATTTT
NA	NA	TRBJ1-5	TRBV11-1	CASSLVYSHWGQPQHF	TGTGCCAGCAGCTTGGTCTATTCGCATTGGGGTCAGCCCCAGCATTTT
NA	few	TRBJ1-2	TRBV21-1	CASSMDRNYGYTF	TGTGCCAGCAGCATGGATCGTAACTATGGCTACACCTTC
NA	NA	TRBJ2-2	TRBV30	CAFRGREGTGELFF	TGTGCCTTCCGAGGGCGGGAAGGGACCGGGGAGCTGTTTTTT
NA	NA	TRBJ2-7	TRBV6-5	CASSYSASYEQYF	TGTGCCAGCAGTTACTCGGCCTCCTACGAGCAGTACTTC
TRBD2	NA	TRBJ2-5	TRBV28	CASKALGGETQYF	TGTGCCAGCAAGGCGTTGGGGGGGGAGACCCAGTACTTC
TRBD2	NA	TRBJ2-7	TRBV4-1	CASSPVAGGTYEQYF	TGCGCCAGCAGCCCAGTAGCGGGAGGCACCTACGAGCAGTACTTC